The 31 T cell receptor beta chains below were found in one sample sequenced in a study of cytomegalovirus exposure and HLA in healthy donors. In the PCR, 60 Vbeta and 13 Jbeta primers were used. Profiled with immunoSEQ multiplex PCR; TCRdb holds only in-frame clones, not every one. The data show 200,000 to 250,000 clones, around 83% seen once. The sample was PBMCs. These receptors all come from a girl aged 10-17 years in good health and CMV-seronegative.

The CDR3 DNA is TGTGCCAGCAGCCAAGGGTCTGGGGCAGTTGCTGGCTACACCTTC. It encodes CASSQGSGAVAGYTF. V is TRBV7-2 and J is TRBJ1-2; TRBD1 is a possible D gene (5 bases). V lost 5 bases to trimming and J lost 7 bases, with 20 bases between them. CDR1 is SGHTA, CDR2 FQGNSA, per germline. The CDR3 covers 15 residues. The full variable domain, completed using reference TRBV7-2 and TRBJ1-2, is GAGVSQSPSNKVTEKGKDVELRCDPISGHTALYWYRQSLGQGLEFLIYFQGNSAPDKSGLPSDRFSAERTGGSVSTLTIQRTQQEDSAVYLCASSQGSGAVAGYTFGSGTRLTVV.

Written as DNA, the CDR3 is TGTGCCAGCAGCTTGGGGCTAAATCGACTAGCGGGAGTAGTTGGGCAGTTCTTC. Protein: CASSLGLNRLAGVVGQFF. The chain recombines TRBV5-4 with TRBJ2-1; 12 nucleotides match TRBD2. V lost 0 bases and J lost 12; bases outside the gene matches: 16. The CDR3 length is 18 residues. Germline lookup yields CDR1 SGHNT and CDR2 YYREEE (reference sequence).

The chain couples TRBV4-1 to TRBJ2-7; 9 nucleotides line up with TRBD2. Germline CDR1 is MGHRA and CDR2 is YSYEKL. There are 15 residues in the CDR3. The ends lost 1 base at V and 4 bases at J; junction bases unmatched: 5. Written as DNA, the CDR3 is TGCGCCAGCAGCCAAGGTAGCGGGGGAGGATACGAGCAGTACTTC. As protein: CASSQGSGGGYEQYF.

This chain connects TRBV18 to TRBJ2-1, with 11 bases identical to TRBD2. Germline CDR1 and CDR2: KGHSH and LQKENI. CDR3 size: 18 residues. With V trimmed by 3 bases and J by 5 bases, 12 bases remained unmatched. DNA for the CDR3: TGTGCCAGCTCACCGAAGGCACCTAGCGGGGGGACCCACAATGAGCAGTTCTTC. This translates into CASSPKAPSGGTHNEQFF.

The chain uses TRBV6-1 and TRBJ1-4; the D gene is possibly TRBD1 (5 bases). From germline, CDR1 is MNHNS and CDR2 SASEGT. This CDR3 comprises 17 residues. With 3 bases removed from V and 0 bases from J, the gap between germline ends came to 14 bases. The CDR3 nucleotides are TGTGCCAGCAGTGATGGGCGACGGGGGGCAACTAATGAAAAACTGTTTTTT. The encoded protein is CASSDGRRGATNEKLFF.

This clone was seen a single time. The V call is TRBV28, the J call TRBJ1-3; 8 nucleotides line up with TRBD1. Germline V lookup: CDR1 MDHEN, CDR2 SYDVKM. The CDR3 is 17 residues long. V lost 1 base and J lost 3; bases outside the gene matches: 8. DNA for the CDR3: TGTGCCAGCAGTTTATTACCAGGGGGCTGGGTTGGAAACACCATATATTTT. Protein sequence: CASSLLPGGWVGNTIYF.

The J gene is TRBJ2-1, the V gene TRBV28; TRBD2 matches at 7 bases. From germline, CDR1 is MDHEN and CDR2 SYDVKM. The CDR3 sequence is 14 residues long. Trimming cost V 4 bases and J 3 bases; bases outside gene matches: 3. The CDR3 DNA is TGTGCCAGCAGTTCCGGACTAGTCTACAATGAGCAGTTCTTC. This codes for CASSSGLVYNEQFF. Full variable domain (missing parts from reference TRBV28 and TRBJ2-1): DVKVTQSSRYLVKRTGEKVFLECVQDMDHENMFWYRQDPGLGLRLIYFSYDVKMKEKGDIPEGYSVSREKKERFSLILESASTNQTSMYLCASSSGLVYNEQFFGPGTRLTVL.

The chain couples TRBV7-2 to TRBJ2-7; TRBD1 matches at 8 bases. V lost 5 bases to trimming and J lost 3 bases; unmatched junction nucleotides: 15. The germline V gene encodes CDR1 SGHTA and CDR2 FQGNSA. This CDR3 region has 17 residues. The CDR3 DNA reads as TGTGCCAGCAGCATACCCAGAACAGGGGGGCATTACTACGAGCAGTACTTC. Amino acids: CASSIPRTGGHYYEQYF. The entire variable domain, with the rest obtained from reference TRBV7-2 and TRBJ2-7, is as follows: GAGVSQSPSNKVTEKGKDVELRCDPISGHTALYWYRQSLGQGLEFLIYFQGNSAPDKSGLPSDRFSAERTGGSVSTLTIQRTQQEDSAVYLCASSIPRTGGHYYEQYFGPGTRLTVT.

The chain joins TRBV4-2 to TRBJ2-5, with 12 bases lining up with TRBD2. Trimming removed 1 base from V and 0 bases from J; junction bases left unmatched: 6. Germline loops: CDR1 LGHNA, CDR2 YNFKEQ. The CDR3 runs 18 residues. CDR3 DNA: TGTGCCAGCAGCCAAGTACTAGCGGGGGGCACATACCAAGAGACCCAGTACTTC. Translation gives CASSQVLAGGTYQETQYF.

The rearrangement joins TRBV14 to TRBJ1-4; no clear D gene. The CDR3 has 14 amino acids. CDR1 and CDR2 from the germline V gene are SGHDN and FVKESK. V lost 4 bases, J lost 7 bases, and 13 bases lay in between. The CDR3 DNA follows: TGTGCCAGCAGCCCTAGAGGGTGGAGTGAAAAACTGTTTTTT. The encoded protein is CASSPRGWSEKLFF.

This clone was picked up a small number of times. The gene calls are TRBV7-2 and TRBJ2-7; no clear D gene. The V and J ends lost 0 bases and 4 bases respectively, with 13 bases between them. Germline CDR1 is SGHTA and CDR2 is FQGNSA. This CDR3 is built from 15 residues. CDR3 residues: CASSLAPRLPYEQYF. CDR3 DNA sequence: TGTGCCAGCAGCTTAGCCCCCCGACTTCCTTACGAGCAGTACTTC.

V and J are TRBV5-6 and TRBJ2-5; D is perhaps TRBD1 (5 bases). Trimming stripped 3 bases from V and 1 base from J, with 10 bases between. CDR1 SGHDT and CDR2 YYEEEE come from the germline V gene. This CDR3 is built from 14 residues. The CDR3 reads CASSSQGVQETQYF. The DNA for the CDR3 is TGTGCCAGCAGCTCGCAGGGCGTCCAAGAGACCCAGTACTTC.

This clone was observed a single time. The genes are TRBV6-6 and TRBJ1-5, with 7 bases matching TRBD1. Trimming took 6 bases from V and 5 from J; bases not matched to a gene: 13. The CDR3 has 16 amino acids. CDR1 and CDR2 from the germline V gene are MNHNY and SVGAGI (reference sequence). The CDR3 region is CASRRARQGFHQPQHF. CDR3 bases: TGTGCCAGCAGACGAGCCCGACAGGGTTTTCATCAGCCCCAGCATTTT.

The chain couples TRBV5-8 to TRBJ2-1, with D perhaps matching TRBD2 (5 bases). With 2 bases removed from V and 6 bases from J, the gap between germline ends came to 12 bases. CDR3 length: 14 residues. CDR1 SGHTS and CDR2 YDEGEE come from the germline V gene. The CDR3 bases are TGTGCCAGCAGCTTAGGACTGGCGACCAATGAGCAGTTCTTC. It codes for CASSLGLATNEQFF.

This clone was seen a few times. The chain couples TRBV5-1 to TRBJ1-1; 9 positions agree with TRBD1. V dropped 5 bases and J dropped 8; count of bases not matched to a gene: 7. Germline lookup yields CDR1 SGHRS and CDR2 YFSETQ. The CDR3 runs to 13 residues. The CDR3 protein is CASRLIGQGEAFF. DNA of the CDR3: TGCGCCAGCAGACTAATTGGACAGGGGGAAGCTTTCTTT.

V gene TRBV7-2 combines with J gene TRBJ1-5, with D possibly TRBD1 on 6 matching bases. Per the germline V gene, CDR1 is SGHTA and CDR2 is FQGNSA. The CDR3 contains 14 residues. The germline V and J ends were trimmed by 4 bases and 5 bases, with 12 bases remaining between them. The CDR3 loop reads CASSSGQRDQPQHF. CDR3 nucleotides: TGTGCCAGCAGCTCCGGACAGCGCGATCAGCCCCAGCATTTT. The variable domain in full, completed from reference TRBV7-2 and TRBJ1-5, reads GAGVSQSPSNKVTEKGKDVELRCDPISGHTALYWYRQSLGQGLEFLIYFQGNSAPDKSGLPSDRFSAERTGGSVSTLTIQRTQQEDSAVYLCASSSGQRDQPQHFGDGTRLSIL.

The rearrangement joins TRBV7-3 to TRBJ2-1, with 7 bases fitting TRBD1. Germline values: CDR1 SGHTA, CDR2 FQGTGA. The V segment lost 1 base and the J segment 6 bases; nucleotides outside the gene matches: 3. This CDR3 is 14 amino acids long. The CDR3 nucleotides are TGTGCCAGCAGCTTAAAGGGACAGTCCAATGAGCAGTTCTTC. It specifies CASSLKGQSNEQFF.

In this sample, this clone turned up once. The chain uses TRBV5-6 and TRBJ2-1; no reliable D call. Per the germline V gene, CDR1 is SGHDT and CDR2 is YYEEEE. V shed 5 bases and J shed 8 bases, with 14 bases lying between them. The CDR3 runs 13 residues. The CDR3 reads CASSPPTLHEQFF. The CDR3 coding sequence is TGTGCCAGCAGTCCACCCACTCTCCATGAGCAGTTCTTC.

This clone was seen a few times. The chain employs TRBV28 and TRBJ2-7; the match to TRBD1 covers 7 bases. CDR3 length: 16 residues. Unmatched junction bases numbered 15, after V lost 6 bases and J lost 4 bases. In germline, CDR1 is MDHEN, CDR2 SYDVKM. For the CDR3, the DNA is TGTGCCAGCAGACAACAGGGGAAAACAGGATGGTACGAGCAGTACTTC. Protein product: CASRQQGKTGWYEQYF.

The rearrangement uses TRBV9 and TRBJ1-5, with no clear D. V lost 0 bases and J 5 bases, leaving 12 bases between the germline ends. CDR1 is SGDLS, CDR2 YYNGEE, per germline. The CDR3 is made up of 15 amino acids. This CDR3 reads CASSVDPGQDQPQHF. In nucleotides, the CDR3 is TGTGCCAGCAGCGTAGATCCCGGTCAGGATCAGCCCCAGCATTTT. The entire variable domain, with the rest obtained from reference TRBV9 and TRBJ1-5, is as follows: DSGVTQTPKHLITATGQRVTLRCSPRSGDLSVYWYQQSLDQGLQFLIQYYNGEERAKGNILERFSAQQFPDLHSELNLSSLELGDSALYFCASSVDPGQDQPQHFGDGTRLSIL.

The V and J genes are TRBV19 and TRBJ1-5, with D possibly matching TRBD1 (6 bases). Germline-derived CDR1 and CDR2 are LNHDA and SQIVND (reference sequence). The length of the CDR3 is 15 residues. Between the trimmed V and J ends, which lost 10 bases and 0 bases, there was a span of 16 bases. The CDR3 sequence: CATQGSGFSNQPQHF. The CDR3 DNA reads TGTGCCACCCAGGGGTCGGGGTTTAGCAATCAGCCCCAGCATTTT. Full variable domain (outside the CDR3, taken from reference TRBV19 and TRBJ1-5): DGGITQSPKYLFRKEGQNVTLSCEQNLNHDAMYWYRQDPGQGLRLIYYSQIVNDFQKGDIAEGYSVSREKKESFPLTVTSAQKNPTAFYLCATQGSGFSNQPQHFGDGTRLSIL.

On this clone itself: Relative to the germline gene, one junction end is altered; a read error may explain this. This chain connects TRBV5-1 to TRBJ2-5; D is uncertain. The germline V gene has CDR1 SGHRS and CDR2 YFSETQ. The CDR3 has 11 amino acids. The CDR3 protein is CASRGGEAQYF. Written as DNA, the CDR3 is TGCGCCAGCAGAGGCGGAGAGGCCCAGTACTTC.

The rearrangement joins TRBV10-1 to TRBJ2-2; D gene unclear. V lost 7 bases and J 6 bases, leaving 27 bases between the germline ends. The CDR3 length is 18 residues. Germline CDR1 WNHNN, CDR2 SYGVQD (reference sequence). CDR3 amino acids: CASTEGDLIQFVPGELFF. CDR3 nucleotide sequence: TGCGCCAGCACCGAAGGAGACCTGATTCAGTTCGTCCCCGGGGAGCTGTTTTTT.

About this clone: This CDR3 fails to terminate in the conserved phenylalanine or tryptophan, so it likely reflects a read error. The DNA is omitted, as the CDR3 cannot be located on it reliably, and the CDR3 follows TCRdb's listing. V gene TRBV7-9 combines with J gene TRBJ1-1; the DNA was not compared with TRBD1, the D call given in the table. The CDR3 is 12 amino acids in total, end residues counted. The germline CDR1 and CDR2 sequences are SEHNR and FQNEAQ (reference sequence). The CDR3 here is CSSSLGTGATTV.

V and J are TRBV19 and TRBJ2-4; the D gene is possibly TRBD1 (6 bases). From germline, CDR1 is LNHDA and CDR2 SQIVND (reference sequence). CDR3 size: 14 residues. V lost 3 bases and J lost 2, with 8 bases in between. The CDR3 bases are TGTGCCAGTAGTATTTGGGGGCCCAAAAACATTCAGTACTTC. Protein product: CASSIWGPKNIQYF.

This sequence joins TRBV28 and TRBJ1-3; D gene uncertain. Trimming removed 5 bases at V and 7 bases at J, with 9 bases between. Germline CDR1 MDHEN, CDR2 SYDVKM. CDR3 length: 12 residues. CDR3 sequence: CASSRADNTIYF. Here the CDR3 DNA reads TGTGCCAGCAGTCGCGCGGATAACACCATATATTTT.

The chain links TRBV6-5 to TRBJ1-1, with D possibly TRBD1 on 6 matching bases. Trimming took 0 bases from V and 5 from J, leaving 10 bases between them. Germline values: CDR1 MNHEY, CDR2 SVGAGI. There are 14 residues in the CDR3. CDR3 in DNA: TGTGCCAGCAGTTACTCCCCTGGGACAACTGAAGCTTTCTTT. This translates into CASSYSPGTTEAFF.

The chain is built from TRBV30 and TRBJ2-5, with 10 bases identical to TRBD2. The last part of the DNA fits TRBJ2-7 better; the J call may be wrong. This CDR3 is 18 amino acids long. Germline CDR1 and CDR2: GTSNPN and SVGIG (reference sequence). CDR3 loop: CAWRLRTPGSGGSYEQYF. DNA for the CDR3: TGTGCCTGGAGATTGAGGACTCCAGGTAGCGGGGGGTCCTACGAGCAGTACTTC.

This sequence joins TRBV5-1 and TRBJ2-7, with 10 bases matching TRBD1. V was pared by 4 bases and J by 2 bases, with 3 bases of the junction left unmatched. The germline CDR1 and CDR2 sequences are SGHRS and YFSETQ. The CDR3 is made up of 14 amino acids. The CDR3 nucleotides are TGCGCCAGCAGCGCTGGACAGGGGGCCTACGAGCAGTACTTC. Protein product: CASSAGQGAYEQYF.

The rearrangement joins TRBV28 to TRBJ2-1; the match to TRBD2 covers 7 bases. Germline trimming cut 1 base from V and 6 bases from J; bases unmatched to any gene: 6. This CDR3 region has 15 residues. Germline V gene lookup returns CDR1 MDHEN and CDR2 SYDVKM. The CDR3 bases are TGTGCCAGCAGTTTATTAAGCGGGACCGGCAATGAGCAGTTCTTC. Amino acid sequence: CASSLLSGTGNEQFF.

The chain carries TRBV9 and TRBJ2-2; 9 positions match TRBD2. Trimming took 2 bases from V and 2 from J; bases not matched to a gene: 7. The germline V gene has CDR1 SGDLS and CDR2 YYNGEE. The CDR3 loop spans 17 amino acids. The CDR3 loop reads CASSVGSSGTNTGELFF. Written as DNA, the CDR3 is TGTGCCAGCAGCGTCGGTTCTAGCGGGACCAACACCGGGGAGCTGTTTTTT. The full variable domain, rest sourced from reference TRBV9 and TRBJ2-2, is DSGVTQTPKHLITATGQRVTLRCSPRSGDLSVYWYQQSLDQGLQFLIQYYNGEERAKGNILERFSAQQFPDLHSELNLSSLELGDSALYFCASSVGSSGTNTGELFFGEGSRLTVL.